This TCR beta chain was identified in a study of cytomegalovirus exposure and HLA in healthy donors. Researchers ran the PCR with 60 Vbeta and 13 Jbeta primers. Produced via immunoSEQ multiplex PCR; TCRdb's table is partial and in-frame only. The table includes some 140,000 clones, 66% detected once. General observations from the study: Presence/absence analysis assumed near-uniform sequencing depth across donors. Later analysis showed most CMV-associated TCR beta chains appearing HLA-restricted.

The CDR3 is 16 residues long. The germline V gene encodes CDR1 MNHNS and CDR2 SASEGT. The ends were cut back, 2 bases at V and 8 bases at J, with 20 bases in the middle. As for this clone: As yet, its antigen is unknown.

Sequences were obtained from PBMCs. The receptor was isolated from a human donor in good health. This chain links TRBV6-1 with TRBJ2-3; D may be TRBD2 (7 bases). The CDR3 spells CASSERDTGGRGTQYF. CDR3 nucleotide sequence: TGTGCCAGCAGTGAACGGGACACCGGGGGGCGGGGTACGCAGTATTTT.